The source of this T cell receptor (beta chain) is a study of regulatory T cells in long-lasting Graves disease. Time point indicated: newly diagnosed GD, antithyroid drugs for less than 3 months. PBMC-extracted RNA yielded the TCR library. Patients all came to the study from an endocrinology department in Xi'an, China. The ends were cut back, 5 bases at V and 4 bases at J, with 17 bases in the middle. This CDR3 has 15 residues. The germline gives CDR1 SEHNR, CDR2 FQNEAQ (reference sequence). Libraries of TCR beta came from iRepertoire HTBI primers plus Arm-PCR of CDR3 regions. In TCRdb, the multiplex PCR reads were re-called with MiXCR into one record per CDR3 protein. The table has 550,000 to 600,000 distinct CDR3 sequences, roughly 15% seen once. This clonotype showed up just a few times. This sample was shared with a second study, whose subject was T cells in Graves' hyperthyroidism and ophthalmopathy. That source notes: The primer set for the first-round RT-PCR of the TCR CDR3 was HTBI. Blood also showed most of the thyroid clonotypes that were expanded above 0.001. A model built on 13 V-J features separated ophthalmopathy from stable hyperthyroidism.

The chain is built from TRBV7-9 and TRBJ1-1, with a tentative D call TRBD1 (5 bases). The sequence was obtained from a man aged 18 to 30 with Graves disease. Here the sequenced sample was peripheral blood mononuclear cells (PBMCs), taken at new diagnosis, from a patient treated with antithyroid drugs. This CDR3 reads CASSLQTGLFTEAFF. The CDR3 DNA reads TGTGCCAGCAGCCTCCAAACAGGACTATTCACTGAAGCTTTCTTT.